This entry describes one T cell receptor beta chain. The sample belongs to a study of CD8 T cells in Susac syndrome. The diagnostic criteria were recently defined, and patients with Susac syndrome met them for definite or probable disease. Negative isolation was applied to CD8+ and CD4+ T cells, and FACS enrichment was applied to TEMRA cells. Random hexamers were used to reverse transcribe an amount of roughly 0.45 to 1 ug RNA. MiXCR, applied by TCRdb to the immunoSEQ multiplex PCR reads, yields one record per CDR3 protein. The sample consists of about 190,000 distinct CDR3 sequences, approximately 96% of them appearing once. The germline gives CDR1 GTSNPN, CDR2 SVGIG (reference sequence). The CDR3 runs to 11 residues. Deletions cut 2 bases from V and 6 bases from J, with 7 bases between.

The sample was CD4+ T cells from PBMCs. This receptor was taken from a human donor with Susac syndrome. The chain couples TRBV30 to TRBJ1-2; D unclear. DNA of the CDR3: TGTGCCTGGAGTCCCTCTGATGGCTACACCTTC. This encodes CAWSPSDGYTF.